Included here is one T cell receptor beta chain sequence, with context. No antigen is known for it. This specimen belongs to a study of shared clonotypes between healthy human individuals. Study summary: The people who gave samples were a couple of women and a few men aged 18 to 49.

Here immunoSEQ multiplex PCR was the method, and the copy in TCRdb shows in-frame clones only, minus some. The table includes about 960,000 clones, over 60% detected once. Per germline, CDR1 GTSNPN and CDR2 SVGIG (reference sequence). The CDR3 totals 13 residues. General observations from the study: Across subsets, estimated richness was generally greater for naive than for memory populations.

The receptor was isolated from a man younger than 35 in good health. The J gene is TRBJ2-5, the V gene TRBV30; D is unresolved. The J call could be wrong; TRBJ2-7 is a better fit for the DNA end. The sequencing sample was made of memory CD4+ T cells sorted from blood. Subset of the sample: CD45RA-negative fraction. CDR3 region: CAWSPPVGYEQYF. Here the CDR3 DNA reads TGTGCCTGGAGTCCCCCAGTGGGGTACGAGCAGTACTTC.